A selection of T cell receptor beta chains follows, all from one sample in a study of cytomegalovirus exposure and HLA in healthy donors. Method: immunoSEQ multiplex PCR; TCRdb's copy keeps in-frame clones and lacks some. Of some 140,000 clones listed, roughly 89% are singletons. Specimen: PBMCs. Every receptor here comes from a woman aged 25-40 years in good health and CMV-seronegative. CDR3s include the opening cysteine and the closing phenylalanine or tryptophan. The D gene is left open where the match is weak. Some rows mark clone size as missing; the rest say once, few, many or name a class of expanded clone.

v_gene: TRBV6-1
d_gene: .
j_gene: TRBJ1-1
abundance: .
CDR3nt: TGTGCCAGCAGCGATACCCGGTCCATGAACACTGAAGCTTTCTTT
CDR3aa: CASSDTRSMNTEAFF

v_gene: TRBV2
d_gene: TRBD1
j_gene: TRBJ1-1
abundance: .
CDR3nt: TGTGCCAGCAGTGCGTTGGGGGACAGTGAAGCTTTCTTT
CDR3aa: CASSALGDSEAFF

v_gene: TRBV6-6
d_gene: .
j_gene: TRBJ2-7
abundance: once
CDR3nt: TGTGCCAGCGCAAAGCAGGGTCCGTCCTACGAGCAGTACTTC
CDR3aa: CASAKQGPSYEQYF

v_gene: TRBV4-2
d_gene: TRBD2
j_gene: TRBJ2-7
abundance: .
CDR3nt: TGTGCCAGCAGCCAAAGACAGGGGACTAGCGGGGTTCGCTCCTACGAGCAGTACTTC
CDR3aa: CASSQRQGTSGVRSYEQYF

v_gene: TRBV6-6
d_gene: TRBD1
j_gene: TRBJ2-2
abundance: .
CDR3nt: TGTGCCAGCAGTTACCGTCAGGGGGCCTACACCGGGGAGCTGTTTTTT
CDR3aa: CASSYRQGAYTGELFF

v_gene: TRBV7-9
d_gene: TRBD2
j_gene: TRBJ2-2
abundance: .
CDR3nt: TGTGCCAGCAGCCCCGGGGGGGCGAACACCGGGGAGCTGTTTTTT
CDR3aa: CASSPGGANTGELFF

v_gene: TRBV5-6
d_gene: .
j_gene: TRBJ1-4
abundance: few
CDR3nt: TGTGCCAGCAGCTTGGGGGCAGGGTTGGCTGAAAAACTGTTTTTT
CDR3aa: CASSLGAGLAEKLFF

v_gene: TRBV28
d_gene: .
j_gene: TRBJ1-1
abundance: .
CDR3nt: TGTGCCAGCAGTTTTTCAGGGCAGGGGCTCATGAACACTGAAGCTTTCTTT
CDR3aa: CASSFSGQGLMNTEAFF

v_gene: TRBV10-3
d_gene: TRBD1
j_gene: TRBJ2-1
abundance: once
CDR3nt: TGTGCCATCAGTGGTTCGGGACAGGGTACCTACAATGAGCAGTTCTTC
CDR3aa: CAISGSGQGTYNEQFF

v_gene: TRBV4-3
d_gene: .
j_gene: TRBJ2-7
abundance: .
CDR3nt: TGCGCCAGCAGCCGGGGGGTCCCCAGAGGCACGGTATCCTACGAGCAGTACTTC
CDR3aa: CASSRGVPRGTVSYEQYF

v_gene: TRBV4-1
d_gene: .
j_gene: TRBJ2-7
abundance: .
CDR3nt: TGCGCCAGCAGCCAAGACCCCCCAACGGGCTCCTACGAGCAGTACTTC
CDR3aa: CASSQDPPTGSYEQYF

v_gene: TRBV12-2
d_gene: .
j_gene: TRBJ1-5
abundance: .
CDR3nt: TGTGCAAGTCGCTCAGGGACAGGGGGCTCGAATAGCAATCAGCCCCAGCATTTT
CDR3aa: CASRSGTGGSNSNQPQHF

v_gene: TRBV7-6
d_gene: TRBD2
j_gene: TRBJ2-1
abundance: .
CDR3nt: TGTGCCAGCAGCTTAGCTGGGACTAACCCGGTCAATGAGCAGTTCTTC
CDR3aa: CASSLAGTNPVNEQFF

v_gene: TRBV6-5
d_gene: .
j_gene: TRBJ1-2
abundance: .
CDR3nt: TGTGCCAGCAGTTATTCCCCCCCGGCGCGGGGCTACACCTTC
CDR3aa: CASSYSPPARGYTF

v_gene: TRBV7-3
d_gene: .
j_gene: TRBJ2-2
abundance: .
CDR3nt: TGTGCCAGCAGCTACACGAACACCGGGGAGCTGTTTTTT
CDR3aa: CASSYTNTGELFF

v_gene: TRBV7-9
d_gene: TRBD2
j_gene: TRBJ2-7
abundance: .
CDR3nt: TGTGCCAGCAGCTTAGCGTACGGGACTAGCGGCCCCGAGCAGTACTTC
CDR3aa: CASSLAYGTSGPEQYF

v_gene: TRBV18
d_gene: .
j_gene: TRBJ2-7
abundance: few
CDR3nt: TGTGCCAGCTCACCACCGGGCACCCTCTCCTACGAGCAGTACTTC
CDR3aa: CASSPPGTLSYEQYF

v_gene: TRBV7-9
d_gene: TRBD1
j_gene: TRBJ2-4
abundance: once
CDR3nt: TGTGCCAGCAGCCACCGGGACAGGGGAACCAAAAACATTCAGTACTTC
CDR3aa: CASSHRDRGTKNIQYF

v_gene: TRBV11-3
d_gene: .
j_gene: TRBJ2-2
abundance: .
CDR3nt: TGTGCCAGCAGCTTAGTTATCACCGGGGAGCTGTTTTTT
CDR3aa: CASSLVITGELFF

v_gene: TRBV2
d_gene: TRBD1
j_gene: TRBJ2-7
abundance: .
CDR3nt: TGTGCCAGCAAACCGACAGGGGCTCGGGGCGAGCAGTACTTC
CDR3aa: CASKPTGARGEQYF

v_gene: TRBV30
d_gene: .
j_gene: TRBJ1-6
abundance: .
CDR3nt: TGTGCCTGGAGTGCAACCCCCCGACAGGCTGCTCTCCACTTT
CDR3aa: CAWSATPRQAALHF

v_gene: TRBV7-9
d_gene: TRBD2
j_gene: TRBJ2-5
abundance: .
CDR3nt: TGTGCCAGCAGCCCGCGGACTAGCGGGGCCCCGGAGACCCAGTACTTC
CDR3aa: CASSPRTSGAPETQYF

v_gene: TRBV7-9
d_gene: .
j_gene: TRBJ1-5
abundance: .
CDR3nt: TGTGCCAGCAGCTCCCAGGGGACCGCTCAGCCCCAGCATTTT
CDR3aa: CASSSQGTAQPQHF

v_gene: TRBV7-6
d_gene: .
j_gene: TRBJ2-5
abundance: .
CDR3nt: TGTGCCAGCAGCTTAGTGTTCGACAGCAAGAGAGTGGTGGCCCAGTACTTC
CDR3aa: CASSLVFDSKRVVAQYF

v_gene: TRBV9
d_gene: TRBD1
j_gene: TRBJ1-1
abundance: .
CDR3nt: TGTGCCAGCAGCCCACAGGGGTGGGCCACTGAAGCTTTCTTT
CDR3aa: CASSPQGWATEAFF

v_gene: TRBV5-4
d_gene: .
j_gene: TRBJ2-7
abundance: .
CDR3nt: TGTGCCAGCAGCCGAGACTCCACCTACGAGCAGTACTTC
CDR3aa: CASSRDSTYEQYF

v_gene: TRBV2
d_gene: .
j_gene: TRBJ1-1
abundance: .
CDR3nt: TGTGCCAGCAGTGAAAGGCAGGGCTACACTGAAGCTTTCTTT
CDR3aa: CASSERQGYTEAFF

v_gene: TRBV28
d_gene: TRBD2
j_gene: TRBJ2-3
abundance: .
CDR3nt: TGTGCCAGCAGTTGGGGACTAGCGGGGGGTAATAGCACAGATACGCAGTATTTT
CDR3aa: CASSWGLAGGNSTDTQYF

v_gene: TRBV28
d_gene: TRBD2
j_gene: TRBJ2-5
abundance: .
CDR3nt: TGTGCCAGCAGTCTAGCGGGGGCTTACCAAGAGACCCAGTACTTC
CDR3aa: CASSLAGAYQETQYF

v_gene: TRBV23-1
d_gene: TRBD2
j_gene: TRBJ2-5
abundance: .
CDR3nt: TGCGCCAGCATTCCTAGCGGGGGGCTCTATGGCCTCGGGACCCAGTACTTC
CDR3aa: CASIPSGGLYGLGTQYF

v_gene: TRBV5-5
d_gene: .
j_gene: TRBJ1-6
abundance: once
CDR3nt: TGTGCCAGCAGCTACACGACAGGTCCAATTCAGGCCCTCCACTTT
CDR3aa: CASSYTTGPIQALHF

v_gene: TRBV28
d_gene: TRBD2
j_gene: TRBJ2-2
abundance: .
CDR3nt: TGTGCCAGCAGTACGGGACTAGCGGGAGTGTACGGGGAGCTGTTTTTT
CDR3aa: CASSTGLAGVYGELFF

v_gene: TRBV19
d_gene: TRBD2
j_gene: TRBJ2-7
abundance: .
CDR3nt: TGTGCCAGTAGTGTCAGCGGGGGGACGTATTACGAGCAGTACTTC
CDR3aa: CASSVSGGTYYEQYF

v_gene: TRBV10-3
d_gene: .
j_gene: TRBJ2-7
abundance: .
CDR3nt: TGTGCCATCAGTGAACGGGAAAGGGAGCAGTACTTC
CDR3aa: CAISEREREQYF

v_gene: TRBV18
d_gene: TRBD1
j_gene: TRBJ2-7
abundance: .
CDR3nt: TGTGCCAGCTCCCTTTTCCAGGGGGCGGGTGAGCAGTACTTC
CDR3aa: CASSLFQGAGEQYF